Listed below are T cell receptor beta chains from one sample, sequenced in a study of blood T cell repertoires in COVID-19. Clones were read by immunoSEQ multiplex PCR, and TCRdb kept only the in-frame ones, dropping some. The sample shows about 210,000 clones, around 92% of them seen only once. Material for sequencing was PBMCs or T cells enriched from blood (not recorded which). Every receptor here comes from a woman aged 18-35 years who had recovered from COVID-19. Each CDR3 is given with its conserved first and last residue.

TRBJ1-2	TRBV23-1	CASSRPTPGQTKTLPNYGYTF
TRBJ1-2	TRBV27	CASSYQGGYGYTF
TRBJ2-1	TRBV29-1	CSVDPSGGNEQFF
TRBJ2-3	TRBV5-6	CASSLQGQGSTDTQYF
TRBJ2-3	TRBV4-1	CASGSLPPGLEYTDTQYF
TRBJ1-1	TRBV2	CASRQGVGTEAFF
TRBJ1-2	TRBV5-6	CASRLGGLGYTF
TRBJ2-1	TRBV2	CASSEKQAIYNEQFF
TRBJ1-2	TRBV9	CASSVEDGGNYGYTF
TRBJ2-5	TRBV3-1/TRBV3-2	CASSQDSGSQETQYF
TRBJ2-3	TRBV12-3/TRBV12-4	CASSLTIDTQYF
TRBJ1-2	TRBV12-3/TRBV12-4	CASSFRFADGYTF
TRBJ1-5	TRBV7-9	CASSPGSSNQPQHF
TRBJ1-1	TRBV19	CASSPRGQWNTEAFF
TRBJ1-1	TRBV27	CASSLSGDREAFF
TRBJ1-1	TRBV5-5	CASSSWTGLNTEAFF
TRBJ1-2	TRBV9	CASSAPRGRSDGYTF